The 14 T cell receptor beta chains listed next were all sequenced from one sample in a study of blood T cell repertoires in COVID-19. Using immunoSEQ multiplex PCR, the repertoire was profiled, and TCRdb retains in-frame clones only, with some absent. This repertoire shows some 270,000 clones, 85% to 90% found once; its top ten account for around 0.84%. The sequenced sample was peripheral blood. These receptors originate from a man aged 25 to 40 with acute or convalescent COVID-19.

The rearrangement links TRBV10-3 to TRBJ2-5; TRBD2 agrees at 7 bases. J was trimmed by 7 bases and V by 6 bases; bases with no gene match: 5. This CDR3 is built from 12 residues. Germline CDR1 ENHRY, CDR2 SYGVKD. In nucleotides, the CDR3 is TGTGCCATCAGCCCGCCGGGAGGGACCCAGTACTTC. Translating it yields CAISPPGGTQYF.

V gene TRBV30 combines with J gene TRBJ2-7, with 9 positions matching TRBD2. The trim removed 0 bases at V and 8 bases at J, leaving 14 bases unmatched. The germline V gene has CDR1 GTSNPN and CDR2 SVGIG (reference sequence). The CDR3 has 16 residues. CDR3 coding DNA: TGTGCCTGGAGTGTACCTTCGCGTAGCGGGAGAAGTAAGCAGTACTTC. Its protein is CAWSVPSRSGRSKQYF.

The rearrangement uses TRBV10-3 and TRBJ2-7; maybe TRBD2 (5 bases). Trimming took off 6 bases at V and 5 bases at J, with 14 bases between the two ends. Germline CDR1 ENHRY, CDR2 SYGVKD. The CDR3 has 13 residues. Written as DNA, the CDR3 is TGTGCCATCAGGCAACTAGGTATCCACGAGCAGTACTTC. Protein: CAIRQLGIHEQYF.

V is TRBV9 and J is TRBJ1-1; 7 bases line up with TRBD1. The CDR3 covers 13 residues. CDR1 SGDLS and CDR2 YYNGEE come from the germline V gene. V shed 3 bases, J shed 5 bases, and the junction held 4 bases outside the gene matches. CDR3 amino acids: CASSADRVTEAFF. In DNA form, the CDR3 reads TGTGCCAGCAGCGCTGACAGGGTTACTGAAGCTTTCTTT.

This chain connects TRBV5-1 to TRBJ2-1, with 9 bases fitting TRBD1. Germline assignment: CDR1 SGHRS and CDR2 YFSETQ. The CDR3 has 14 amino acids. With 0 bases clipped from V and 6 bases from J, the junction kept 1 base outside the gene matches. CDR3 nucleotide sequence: TGCGCCAGCAGCTTGGACAGGGGGCCCAATGAGCAGTTCTTC. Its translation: CASSLDRGPNEQFF.

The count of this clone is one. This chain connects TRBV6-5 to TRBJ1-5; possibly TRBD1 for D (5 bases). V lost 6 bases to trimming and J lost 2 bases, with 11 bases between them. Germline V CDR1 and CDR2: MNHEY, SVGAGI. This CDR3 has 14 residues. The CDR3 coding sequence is TGTGCCAGCAGCCCCAGGGTTGGCAATCAGCCCCAGCATTTT. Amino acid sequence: CASSPRVGNQPQHF.

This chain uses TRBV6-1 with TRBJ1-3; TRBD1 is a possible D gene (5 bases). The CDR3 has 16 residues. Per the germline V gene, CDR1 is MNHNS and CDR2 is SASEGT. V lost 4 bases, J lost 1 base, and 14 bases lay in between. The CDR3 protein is CASSGPEGLSGNTIYF. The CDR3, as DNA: TGTGCCAGCAGTGGTCCGGAGGGGCTTTCTGGAAACACCATATATTTT.

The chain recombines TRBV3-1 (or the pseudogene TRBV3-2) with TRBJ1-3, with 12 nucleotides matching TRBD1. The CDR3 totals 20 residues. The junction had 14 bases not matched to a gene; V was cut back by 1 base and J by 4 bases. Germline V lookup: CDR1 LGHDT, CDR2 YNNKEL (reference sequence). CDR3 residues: CASSQVTGTGGRSRGNTIYF. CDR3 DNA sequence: TGTGCCAGCAGCCAAGTTACCGGGACAGGGGGCCGTTCGAGGGGAAACACCATATATTTT.

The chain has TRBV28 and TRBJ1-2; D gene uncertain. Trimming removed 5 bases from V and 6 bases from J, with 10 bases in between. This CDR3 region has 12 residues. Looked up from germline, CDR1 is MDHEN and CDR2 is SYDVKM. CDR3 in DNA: TGTGCCAGCAGTCCACGGTCCCATGGCTACACCTTC. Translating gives CASSPRSHGYTF.

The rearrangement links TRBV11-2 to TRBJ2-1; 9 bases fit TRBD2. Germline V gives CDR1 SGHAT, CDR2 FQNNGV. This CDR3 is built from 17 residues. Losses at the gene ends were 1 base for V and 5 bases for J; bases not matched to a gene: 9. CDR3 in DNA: TGTGCCAGCAGCTTAGGCGGGGGGGCTTTCTTGAACAATGAGCAGTTCTTC. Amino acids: CASSLGGGAFLNNEQFF.

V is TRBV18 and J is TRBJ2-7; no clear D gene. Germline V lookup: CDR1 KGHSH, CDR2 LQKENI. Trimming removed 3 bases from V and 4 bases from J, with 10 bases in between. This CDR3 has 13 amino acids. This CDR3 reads CASSPFPEYEQYF. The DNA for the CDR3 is TGTGCCAGCTCACCTTTCCCAGAATACGAGCAGTACTTC. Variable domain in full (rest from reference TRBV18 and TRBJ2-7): NAGVMQNPRHLVRRRGQEARLRCSPMKGHSHVYWYRQLPEEGLKFMVYLQKENIIDESGMPKERFSAEFPKEGPSILRIQQVVRGDSAAYFCASSPFPEYEQYFGPGTRLTVT.

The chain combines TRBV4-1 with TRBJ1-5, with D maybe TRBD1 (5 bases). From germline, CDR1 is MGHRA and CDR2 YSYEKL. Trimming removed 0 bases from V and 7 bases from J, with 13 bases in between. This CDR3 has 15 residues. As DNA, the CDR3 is TGCGCCAGCAGCCAAGATATCAGGGATCGGCAGCCCCAGCATTTT. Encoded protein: CASSQDIRDRQPQHF.

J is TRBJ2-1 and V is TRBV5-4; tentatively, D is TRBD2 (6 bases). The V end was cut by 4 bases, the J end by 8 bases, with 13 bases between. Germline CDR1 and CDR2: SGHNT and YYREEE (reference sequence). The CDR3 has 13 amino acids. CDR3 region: CASSGFREDEQFF. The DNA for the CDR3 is TGTGCCAGCAGCGGATTCAGGGAGGATGAGCAGTTCTTC.

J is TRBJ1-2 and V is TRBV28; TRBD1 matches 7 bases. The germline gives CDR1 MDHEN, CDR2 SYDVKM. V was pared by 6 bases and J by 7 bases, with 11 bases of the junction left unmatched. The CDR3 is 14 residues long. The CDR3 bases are TGTGCCAGCAGGAGAGATAGGGGGCGCGGTGGCTACACCTTC. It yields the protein CASRRDRGRGGYTF.